What follows are 14 T cell receptor beta chains derived from one specimen sequenced in a study of blood T cells in healthy people across ages. A sample-barcoded 5' primer and a J-beta primer mix were used in a second PCR of roughly 6 to 11 cycles. MiXCR, applied by TCRdb to the 5' RACE reads, yields one record per CDR3 protein. The sample yields fewer than 1.5 million distinct CDR3 sequences, about 43% seen once. Sequenced material: blood. The receptors originated from a woman aged 18-30 years in good health.

This clonotype was observed a handful of times. The DNA is left out, because the CDR3 cannot be placed on it with certainty; the CDR3 is given as TCRdb lists it. V gene TRBV21-1 combines with J gene TRBJ2-4; TRBD1, the D gene given by the table, was not confirmed from the DNA. TRBV21-1 counts as a pseudogene. The CDR3 sequence runs 16 residues, both termini included. CDR3: CASSPRHLRFRNIQYF.

This chain links TRBV7-9 with TRBJ2-1; the D call may be TRBD1 or TRBD2 (5 bases each). The ends were cut back, 4 bases at V and 0 bases at J, with 13 bases in the middle. The CDR3 has 16 amino acids. Germline CDR1 reads SEHNR; CDR2 reads FQNEAQ (reference sequence). In DNA form, the CDR3 reads TGTGCCAGCAGCTGGTTGGGGGACCGCTCCTACAATGAGCAGTTCTTC. Translating it yields CASSWLGDRSYNEQFF. Full variable domain (remainder filled in from reference TRBV7-9 and TRBJ2-1): DTGVSQNPRHKITKRGQNVTFRCDPISEHNRLYWYRQTLGQGPEFLTYFQNEAQLEKSRLLSDRFSAERPKGSFSTLEIQRTEQGDSAMYLCASSWLGDRSYNEQFFGPGTRLTVL.

This chain connects TRBV18 to TRBJ1-1; D possibly corresponds to TRBD1 (5 bases). Deletions cut 3 bases from V and 7 bases from J, with 15 bases between. The CDR3 is 14 amino acids. Germline V lookup: CDR1 KGHSH, CDR2 LQKENI. The CDR3 DNA follows: TGTGCCAGCTCACCCACGGGGGACGTCCATGAAGCTTTCTTT. Its translation is CASSPTGDVHEAFF.

The rearrangement joins TRBV20-1 to TRBJ1-2; D might be TRBD1 (6 bases). The V gene's germline CDR1 is DFQATT and CDR2 SNEGSKA (reference sequence). V lost 1 base, J lost 2 bases, and 8 bases lay in between. There are 13 residues in the CDR3. The CDR3 spells CSARGQANYGYTF. The CDR3 region has the DNA TGCAGTGCTAGAGGACAGGCCAACTATGGCTACACCTTC.

This clonotype was picked up a small number of times. J is TRBJ2-3 and V is TRBV21-1. TRBV21-1 is recorded as a pseudogene. The CDR3 totals 17 residues. CDR3 sequence: CASSIIRWEKSTDTQYF. In nucleotides, the CDR3 is TGTGCCAGCAGCATTATCAGGTGGGAAAAGAGCACAGATACGCAGTATTTT.

The chain employs TRBV10-3 and TRBJ1-2, with D tentatively TRBD1 (5 bases). Trimming took off 6 bases at V and 4 bases at J, with 18 bases between the two ends. The CDR3 length is 15 residues. Germline CDR1 reads ENHRY; CDR2 reads SYGVKD. The CDR3 here is CAISSGPGDIYGYTF. In nucleotides, the CDR3 is TGTGCCATCAGCTCGGGCCCGGGGGATATCTATGGCTACACCTTC.

This clonotype has more than one count but fewer than ten. The rearrangement joins TRBV7-8 to TRBJ2-3; maybe TRBD2 (6 bases). The germline gives CDR1 SGHVS, CDR2 FQNEAQ. V dropped 1 base and J dropped 2 bases, with 10 bases sitting between them. The CDR3 is made up of 15 amino acids. CDR3 nucleotides: TGTGCCAGCAGCTTAGGGGGCGGGACCACAGATACGCAGTATTTT. This codes for CASSLGGGTTDTQYF.

The rearrangement uses TRBV6-1 and TRBJ2-6; possibly TRBD2 for D (6 bases). Trimming removed 8 bases from V and 3 bases from J, with 20 bases in between. Germline lookup yields CDR1 MNHNS and CDR2 SASEGT. The CDR3 totals 17 residues. The CDR3 region has the DNA TGTGCCAGCCTCCGAAGACAGTGGGAGGATGGGGCCAACGTCCTGACTTTC. Residues: CASLRRQWEDGANVLTF.

This clonotype was seen a few times. The chain is built from TRBV12-3 or TRBV12-4 and TRBJ2-3; TRBD1 matches 7 bases. The CDR3 totals 15 residues. Trimming at V came to 3 bases and at J to 0 bases, leaving 3 bases not matched to a gene. CDR3 nucleotides: TGTGCCAGCAGTTTTGACAGGGCAAGCACAGATACGCAGTATTTT. It yields the protein CASSFDRASTDTQYF.

This clonotype was seen a handful of times. The chain carries TRBV20-1 and TRBJ2-3; D is unclear. Trimming removed 3 bases at V and 0 bases at J, with 19 bases between. The V gene's germline CDR1 is DFQATT and CDR2 SNEGSKA (reference sequence). The CDR3 has 17 amino acids. The CDR3 DNA reads TGCAGTGCTAGGTCCCGCGAGGCTCTTATTAGCACAGATACGCAGTATTTT. It is translated as CSARSREALISTDTQYF.

CDR3 amino acids: CSAPGGKGNTIYF. DNA of the CDR3: TGCAGTGCCCCAGGGGGTAAAGGAAACACCATATATTTT. The V gene is TRBV20-1, the J gene TRBJ1-3; 7 bases agree with TRBD1. This CDR3 is 13 amino acids long. Germline CDR1 and CDR2: DFQATT and SNEGSKA (reference sequence). The J segment lost 4 bases and the V segment lost 6 bases, leaving 6 bases of the junction unmatched.

This clonotype was found a few times. This sequence joins TRBV5-1 and TRBJ2-5; D uncertain. The germline CDR1 and CDR2 sequences are SGHRS and YFSETQ. The CDR3 runs 13 residues. V was trimmed by 7 bases and J by 5 bases, leaving 15 bases between them. DNA for the CDR3: TGCGCCAGCCAAATTGGGTCGGAGGAGACCCAGTACTTC. It codes for CASQIGSEETQYF.

The J gene is TRBJ2-7, the V gene TRBV10-2; possible D gene TRBD2, 5 bases. V lost 7 bases and J 2 bases, leaving 18 bases between the germline ends. Germline assignment: CDR1 WSHSY and CDR2 SAAADI. This CDR3 is built from 15 residues. This chain's CDR3 is CASNSIRTDTYEQYF. The CDR3 DNA reads as TGCGCCAGCAACTCTATTAGGACTGATACCTACGAGCAGTACTTC.

CDR3: CASSYILAGGPAKNIQYF. Written as DNA, the CDR3 is TGTGCCAGCAGTTACATATTAGCGGGGGGGCCGGCCAAAAACATTCAGTACTTC. The gene calls are TRBV6-8 and TRBJ2-4, with 11 bases identical to TRBD2. V lost 2 bases, J lost 1 base, and 7 bases stayed unmatched. This CDR3 is 18 amino acids long. Germline assignment: CDR1 MNHGY and CDR2 SAAAGT.